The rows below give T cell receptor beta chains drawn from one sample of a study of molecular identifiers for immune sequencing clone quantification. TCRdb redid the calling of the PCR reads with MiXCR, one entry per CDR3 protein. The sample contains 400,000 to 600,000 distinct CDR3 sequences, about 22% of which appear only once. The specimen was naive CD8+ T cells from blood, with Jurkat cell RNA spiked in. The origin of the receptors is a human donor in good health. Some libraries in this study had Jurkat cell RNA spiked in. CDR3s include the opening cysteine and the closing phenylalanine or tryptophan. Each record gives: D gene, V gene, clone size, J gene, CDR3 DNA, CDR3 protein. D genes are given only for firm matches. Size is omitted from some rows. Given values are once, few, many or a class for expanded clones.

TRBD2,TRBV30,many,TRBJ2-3,TGTGCCTGGAGTGCCCCGGGACTAGCGGGGTCTGAGTATTTT,CAWSAPGLAGSEYF
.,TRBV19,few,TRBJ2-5,TGTGCCAGTAGTATGGCTGCGGGGTCACGGACCCAGTACTTC,CASSMAAGSRTQYF
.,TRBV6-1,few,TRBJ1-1,TGTGCCAGCAGTTTTTCAGGGGACACGGGGCCTGAAGCTTTCTTT,CASSFSGDTGPEAFF
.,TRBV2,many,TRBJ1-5,TGTGCCAGCAGTGGGGTAGGACCCCAGCATTTT,CASSGVGPQHF
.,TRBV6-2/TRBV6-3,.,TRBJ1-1,TGTGCCAGCACCTCCCCGTCGAGAGCCCAGTCCGCTGAAGCTTTCTTT,CASTSPSRAQSAEAFF
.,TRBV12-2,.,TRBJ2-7,TGTGCAAGTCGCTTAGCGTTGGGAGGATCCTACGAGCAGTACTTC,CASRLALGGSYEQYF
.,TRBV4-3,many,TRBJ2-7,TGCGCCAGCAGCCAATTCCGTGGGAGCTTGGGCGAGCAGTACTTC,CASSQFRGSLGEQYF
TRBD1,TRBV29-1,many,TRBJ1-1,TGCAGCGTGCACAGGGGACTCGAAGCTTTCTTT,CSVHRGLEAFF
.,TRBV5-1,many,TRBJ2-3,TGCGCCAGCAGTTACCCAATAGATGTTGCGGGAAACAGCGCTAGCACAGATACGCAGTATTTT,CASSYPIDVAGNSASTDTQYF
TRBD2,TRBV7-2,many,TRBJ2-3,TGTGCCAGCAGCTCCACGTGGACTAGCGGGAGGGCCAGGGCAGATACGCAGTATTTT,CASSSTWTSGRARADTQYF
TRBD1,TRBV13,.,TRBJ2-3,TGTGCCAGCAGCGTAACGGGACAGGGGGCCCCTCCTTCTAGCACAGATACGCAGTATTTT,CASSVTGQGAPPSSTDTQYF
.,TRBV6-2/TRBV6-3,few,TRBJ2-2,TGTGCCAGCAGTTACTCCCTCGCCCCGGATTTCGGGGAGCTGTTTTTT,CASSYSLAPDFGELFF
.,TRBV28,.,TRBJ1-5,TGTGCCAGCAGTTTACGGGGCAGGTTAAGCAATCAGCCCCAGCATTTT,CASSLRGRLSNQPQHF
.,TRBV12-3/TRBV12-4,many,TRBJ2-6,TGTGCCAGCAGTTTAGTGGGCCTCGTCCTGACTTTC,CASSLVGLVLTF
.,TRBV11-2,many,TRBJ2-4,TGTGCCAGCATGGGGGTAGCCAAAAACATTCAGTACTTC,CASMGVAKNIQYF